This T cell receptor beta chain was captured in a study of cytomegalovirus exposure and HLA in healthy donors. Trimming took off 2 bases at V and 4 bases at J, with 8 bases between the two ends. This CDR3 region has 12 residues. Per the germline V gene, CDR1 is SQVTM and CDR2 is ANQGSEA. Both 60 Vbeta primers and 13 Jbeta primers went into the PCR. Original handling: Some 11 million of the about 80 million unique TCR beta chains counted in a later analysis were shared. Method: immunoSEQ multiplex PCR; TCRdb's copy keeps in-frame clones and lacks some. V, J and clone size are those of that table, while D and trimming were read from the DNA. The repertoire consists of roughly 160,000 clones, with 80% to 90% occurring once and the leading ten covering approximately 13%. A remark on this clone: Its specificity is not known.

Study results and limitations: As was reported, the HLA-A and HLA-B alleles of most subjects were accurately predicted from TCR beta sequences. Across all donors, roughly uniform sequencing depth was an assumption of the presence/absence analyses.

The sequence was collected from a woman between 50 and 59 years old in good health and CMV-seronegative. Sequencing was carried out using PBMCs. The chain couples TRBV29-1 to TRBJ1-2; D perhaps matches TRBD1 (5 bases). The chain's CDR3 is CSVEQGVYGYTF. CDR3 DNA sequence: TGCAGCGTTGAACAGGGCGTCTATGGCTACACCTTC.